This T cell receptor beta chain was sequenced in a study of T cells in Graves' hyperthyroidism and ophthalmopathy. Trimming took off 2 bases at V and 7 bases at J, with 6 bases between the two ends. Germline-derived CDR1 and CDR2 are MNHEY and SMNVEV (reference sequence). This CDR3 has 13 residues. Researchers amplified the TCR beta CDR3 regions from RNA transcripts. Researchers ran a first-round RT-PCR on the TCR CDR3 using the HTBI primer set. MiXCR, run by TCRdb on the multiplex PCR reads, gives a single entry per CDR3 protein. The table includes about 360,000 distinct CDR3 sequences, approximately 15% detected once.

The specimen was blood. The receptor was derived from a young woman with Graves' hyperthyroidism that later progressed to Graves' ophthalmopathy. The chain uses TRBV27 and TRBJ1-6; D is unclear. The CDR3 region has the DNA TGTGCCAGCAGTTTAAAACAGAATTCACCCCTCCACTTT. It is translated as CASSLKQNSPLHF.